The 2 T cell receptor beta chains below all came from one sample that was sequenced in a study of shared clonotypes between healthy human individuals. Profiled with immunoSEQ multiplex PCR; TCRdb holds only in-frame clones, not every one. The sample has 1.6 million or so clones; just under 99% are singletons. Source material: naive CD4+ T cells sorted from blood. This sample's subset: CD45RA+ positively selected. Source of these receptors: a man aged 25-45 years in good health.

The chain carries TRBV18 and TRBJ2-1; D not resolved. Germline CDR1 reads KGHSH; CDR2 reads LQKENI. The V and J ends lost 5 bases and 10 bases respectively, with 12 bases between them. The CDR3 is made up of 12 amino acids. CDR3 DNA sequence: TGTGCCAGCTCAAGGCCCCCCCAGGAGCAGTTCTTC. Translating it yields CASSRPPQEQFF.

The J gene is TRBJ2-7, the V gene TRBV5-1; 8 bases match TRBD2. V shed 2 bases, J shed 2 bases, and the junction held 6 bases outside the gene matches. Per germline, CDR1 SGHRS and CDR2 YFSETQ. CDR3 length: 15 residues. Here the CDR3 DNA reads TGCGCCAGCAGCTTATCACTAGCGGAGCCCTACGAGCAGTACTTC. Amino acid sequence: CASSLSLAEPYEQYF.